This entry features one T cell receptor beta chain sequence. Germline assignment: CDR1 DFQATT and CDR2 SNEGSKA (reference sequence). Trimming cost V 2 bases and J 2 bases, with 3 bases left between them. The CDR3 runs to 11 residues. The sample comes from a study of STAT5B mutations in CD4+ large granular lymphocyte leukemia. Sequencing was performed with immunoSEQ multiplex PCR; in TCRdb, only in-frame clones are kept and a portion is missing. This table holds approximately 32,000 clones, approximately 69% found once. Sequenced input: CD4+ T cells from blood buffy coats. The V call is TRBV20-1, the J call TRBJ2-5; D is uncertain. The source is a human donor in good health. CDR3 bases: TGCAGTGCTAGACGACAAGAGACCCAGTACTTC. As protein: CSARRQETQYF.